This T cell receptor (beta chain) emerged from a study of cytomegalovirus exposure and HLA in healthy donors. Concerning this clone itself: Its antigen is unidentified.

The study's findings and limits: In a later analysis, DRB1 alleles had the most associated TCRs; HLA-C alleles the fewest.

The CDR3 sequence is 15 residues long. V shed 9 bases and J 0 bases; nucleotides not matched to a gene: 4. Germline V CDR1 and CDR2: SGHTS, YDEGEE. The study ran its PCR with 60 Vbeta and 13 Jbeta primers. TCRdb keeps only in-frame clones here, not all; method: immunoSEQ multiplex PCR. This sample has about 130,000 clones, with 6.5% to 9.5% found just once. The rearrangement joins TRBV5-8 to TRBJ2-3, with 13 bases that match TRBD2. This clonotype originated in a man aged 35 to 55 in good health and CMV-seronegative. Sequenced sample: PBMCs. CDR3: CATGLAGDSTDTQYF. CDR3 DNA: TGTGCCACCGGACTAGCGGGGGACAGCACAGATACGCAGTATTTT. The complete variable domain, with remaining parts taken from reference TRBV5-8 and TRBJ2-3, reads EAGVTQSPTHLIKTRGQQATLRCSPISGHTSVYWYQQALGLGLQFLLWYDEGEERNRGNFPPRFSGRQFPNYSSELNVNALELEDSALYLCATGLAGDSTDTQYFGPGTRLTVL.